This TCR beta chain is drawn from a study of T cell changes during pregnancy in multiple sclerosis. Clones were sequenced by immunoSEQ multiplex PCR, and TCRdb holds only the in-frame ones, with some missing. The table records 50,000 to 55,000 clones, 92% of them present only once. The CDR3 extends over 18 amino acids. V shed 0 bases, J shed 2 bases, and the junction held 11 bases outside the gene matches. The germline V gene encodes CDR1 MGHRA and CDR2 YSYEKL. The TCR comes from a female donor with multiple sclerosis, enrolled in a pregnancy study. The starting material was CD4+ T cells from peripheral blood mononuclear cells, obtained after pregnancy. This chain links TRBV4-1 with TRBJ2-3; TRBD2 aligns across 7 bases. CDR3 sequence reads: CASSQELGVAGFTDTQYF. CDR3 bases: TGCGCCAGCAGCCAAGAGCTGGGAGTAGCGGGTTTCACAGATACGCAGTATTTT.